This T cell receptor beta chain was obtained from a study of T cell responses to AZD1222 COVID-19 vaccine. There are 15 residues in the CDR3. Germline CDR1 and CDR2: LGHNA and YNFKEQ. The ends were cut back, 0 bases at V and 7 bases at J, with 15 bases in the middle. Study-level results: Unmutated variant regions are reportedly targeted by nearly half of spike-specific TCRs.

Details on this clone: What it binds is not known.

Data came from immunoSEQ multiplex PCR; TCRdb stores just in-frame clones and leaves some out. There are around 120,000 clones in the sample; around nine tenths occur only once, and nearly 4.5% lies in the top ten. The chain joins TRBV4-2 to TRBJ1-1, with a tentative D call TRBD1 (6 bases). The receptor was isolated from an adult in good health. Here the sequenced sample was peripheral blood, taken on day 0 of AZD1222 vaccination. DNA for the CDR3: TGTGCCAGCAGCCAAGATCAGGGGTTTGTTAGTGAAGCTTTCTTT. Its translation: CASSQDQGFVSEAFF.